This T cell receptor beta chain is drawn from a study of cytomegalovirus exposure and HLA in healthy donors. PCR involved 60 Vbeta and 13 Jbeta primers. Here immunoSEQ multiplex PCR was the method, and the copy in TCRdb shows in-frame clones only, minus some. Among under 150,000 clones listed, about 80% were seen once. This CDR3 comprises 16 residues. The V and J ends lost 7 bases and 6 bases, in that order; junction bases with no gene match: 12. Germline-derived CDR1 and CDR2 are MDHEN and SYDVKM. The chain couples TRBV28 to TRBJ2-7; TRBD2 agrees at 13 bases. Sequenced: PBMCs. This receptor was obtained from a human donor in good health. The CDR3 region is CASTELTSGGPGEQYF. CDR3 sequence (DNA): TGTGCCAGCACCGAATTGACTAGCGGGGGGCCTGGCGAGCAGTACTTC.